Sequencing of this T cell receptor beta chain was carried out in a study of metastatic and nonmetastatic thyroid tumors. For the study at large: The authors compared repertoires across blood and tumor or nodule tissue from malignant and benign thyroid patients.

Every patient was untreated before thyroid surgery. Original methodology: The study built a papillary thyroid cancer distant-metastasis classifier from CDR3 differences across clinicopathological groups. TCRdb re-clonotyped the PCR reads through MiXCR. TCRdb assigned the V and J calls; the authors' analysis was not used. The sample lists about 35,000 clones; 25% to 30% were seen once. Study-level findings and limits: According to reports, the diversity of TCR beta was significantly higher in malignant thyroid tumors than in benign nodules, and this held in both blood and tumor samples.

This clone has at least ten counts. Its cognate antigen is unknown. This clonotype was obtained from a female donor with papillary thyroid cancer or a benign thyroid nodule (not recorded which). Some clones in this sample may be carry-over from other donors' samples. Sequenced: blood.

Written as DNA, the CDR3 is TGCAGTGCTAGAAAGCCGGGAGAAACTGAAGCTTTCTTT. It codes for CSARKPGETEAFF. The genes are TRBV20-1 and TRBJ1-1; D call uncertain. The germline V gene has CDR1 DFQATT and CDR2 SNEGSKA (reference sequence). V lost 2 bases and J lost 5, with 12 bases in between. This CDR3 comprises 13 residues.